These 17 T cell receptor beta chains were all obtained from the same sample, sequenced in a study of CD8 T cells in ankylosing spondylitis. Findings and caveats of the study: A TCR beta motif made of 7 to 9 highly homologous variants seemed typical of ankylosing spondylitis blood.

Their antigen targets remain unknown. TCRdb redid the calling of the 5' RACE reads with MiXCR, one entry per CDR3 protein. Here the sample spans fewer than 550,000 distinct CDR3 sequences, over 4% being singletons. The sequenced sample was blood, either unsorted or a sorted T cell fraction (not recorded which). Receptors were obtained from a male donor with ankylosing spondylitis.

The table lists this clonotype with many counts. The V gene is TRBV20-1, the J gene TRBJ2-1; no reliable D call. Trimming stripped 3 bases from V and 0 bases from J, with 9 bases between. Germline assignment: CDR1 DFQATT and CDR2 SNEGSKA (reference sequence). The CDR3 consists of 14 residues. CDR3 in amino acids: CSARSGSSYNEQFF. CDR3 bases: TGCAGTGCTAGGTCCGGAAGCTCCTACAATGAGCAGTTCTTC.

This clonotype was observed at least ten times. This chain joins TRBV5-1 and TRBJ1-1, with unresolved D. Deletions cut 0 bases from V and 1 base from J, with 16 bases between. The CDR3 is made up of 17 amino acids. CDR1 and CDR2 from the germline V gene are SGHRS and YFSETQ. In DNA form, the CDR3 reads TGCGCCAGCAGCTTGGGTCCGGGAGGTCTAGGGAACACTGAAGCTTTCTTT. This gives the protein CASSLGPGGLGNTEAFF.

As DNA, the CDR3 is TGCGCCAGCAGCCAAGGGGCAGGGGTATACGGAAGCAATGAGCAGTTCTTC. This codes for CASSQGAGVYGSNEQFF. The chain couples TRBV4-1 to TRBJ2-1, with D maybe TRBD1 (6 bases). CDR3 length: 17 residues. Germline CDR1 MGHRA, CDR2 YSYEKL. V was cut by 1 base and J by 6 bases, with 19 bases left in between.

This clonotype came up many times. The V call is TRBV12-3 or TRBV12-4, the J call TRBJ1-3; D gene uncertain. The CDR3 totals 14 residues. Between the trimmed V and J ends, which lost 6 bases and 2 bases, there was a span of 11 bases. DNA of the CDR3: TGTGCCAGCAGCCCAAGTACTACTGGAAACACCATATATTTT. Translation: CASSPSTTGNTIYF.

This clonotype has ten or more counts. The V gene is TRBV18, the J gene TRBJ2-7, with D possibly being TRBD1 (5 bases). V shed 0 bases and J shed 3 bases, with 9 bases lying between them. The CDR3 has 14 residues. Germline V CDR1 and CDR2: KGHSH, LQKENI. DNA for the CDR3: TGTGCCAGCTCACCACCTCAGGGTCACTACGAGCAGTACTTC. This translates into CASSPPQGHYEQYF.

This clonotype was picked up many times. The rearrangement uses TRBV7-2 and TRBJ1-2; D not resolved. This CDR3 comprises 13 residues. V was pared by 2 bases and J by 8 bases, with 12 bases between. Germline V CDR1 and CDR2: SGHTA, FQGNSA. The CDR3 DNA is TGTGCCAGCAGCTTAAGTCCGGATATCGGCTACACCTTC. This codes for CASSLSPDIGYTF.

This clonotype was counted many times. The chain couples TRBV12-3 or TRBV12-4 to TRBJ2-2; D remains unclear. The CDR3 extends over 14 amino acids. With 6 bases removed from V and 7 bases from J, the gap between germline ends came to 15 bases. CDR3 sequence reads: CASSYQISDGELFF. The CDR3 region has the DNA TGTGCCAGCAGCTATCAAATCTCCGACGGGGAGCTGTTTTTT.

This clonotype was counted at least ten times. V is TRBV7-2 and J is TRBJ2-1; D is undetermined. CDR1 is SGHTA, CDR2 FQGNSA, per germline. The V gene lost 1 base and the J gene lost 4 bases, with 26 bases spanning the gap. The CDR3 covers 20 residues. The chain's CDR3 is CASSLGLSWTPGPGYNEQFF. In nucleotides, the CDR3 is TGTGCCAGCAGCTTAGGGCTCTCGTGGACGCCGGGCCCCGGTTACAATGAGCAGTTCTTC.

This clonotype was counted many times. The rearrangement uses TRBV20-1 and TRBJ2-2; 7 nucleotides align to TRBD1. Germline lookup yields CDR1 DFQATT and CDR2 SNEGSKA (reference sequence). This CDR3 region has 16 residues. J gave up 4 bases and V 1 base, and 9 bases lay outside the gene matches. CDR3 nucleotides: TGCAGTGCTAGAGGATCACAGGGGCCTGGCACCGGGGAGCTGTTTTTT. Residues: CSARGSQGPGTGELFF.

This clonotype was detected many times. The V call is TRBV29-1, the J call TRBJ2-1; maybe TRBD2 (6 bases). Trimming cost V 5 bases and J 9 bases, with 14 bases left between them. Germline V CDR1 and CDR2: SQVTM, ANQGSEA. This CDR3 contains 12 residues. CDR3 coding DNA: TGCAGCGTTTTACTAGCCTATGGTGAGCAGTTCTTC. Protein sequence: CSVLLAYGEQFF.

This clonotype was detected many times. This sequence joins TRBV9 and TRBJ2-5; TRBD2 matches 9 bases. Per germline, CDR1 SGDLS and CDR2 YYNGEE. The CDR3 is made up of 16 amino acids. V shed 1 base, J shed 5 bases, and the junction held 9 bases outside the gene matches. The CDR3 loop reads CASSVSVGTSSETQYF. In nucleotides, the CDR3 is TGTGCCAGCAGCGTATCGGTGGGGACTAGCAGTGAGACCCAGTACTTC. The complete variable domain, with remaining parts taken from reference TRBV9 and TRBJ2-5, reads DSGVTQTPKHLITATGQRVTLRCSPRSGDLSVYWYQQSLDQGLQFLIQYYNGEERAKGNILERFSAQQFPDLHSELNLSSLELGDSALYFCASSVSVGTSSETQYFGPGTRLLVL.

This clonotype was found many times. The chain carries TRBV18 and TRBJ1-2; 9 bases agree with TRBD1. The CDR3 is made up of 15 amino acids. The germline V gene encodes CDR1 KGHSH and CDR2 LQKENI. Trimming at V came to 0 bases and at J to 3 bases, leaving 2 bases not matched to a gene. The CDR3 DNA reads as TGTGCCAGCTCACCACCGACAGGGGGTGACTATGGCTACACCTTC. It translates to CASSPPTGGDYGYTF.

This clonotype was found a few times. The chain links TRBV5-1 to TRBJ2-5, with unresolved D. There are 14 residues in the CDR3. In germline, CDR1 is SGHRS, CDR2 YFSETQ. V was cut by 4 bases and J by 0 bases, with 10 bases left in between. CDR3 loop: CASSVQPYQETQYF. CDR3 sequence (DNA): TGCGCCAGCAGCGTACAGCCTTACCAAGAGACCCAGTACTTC.

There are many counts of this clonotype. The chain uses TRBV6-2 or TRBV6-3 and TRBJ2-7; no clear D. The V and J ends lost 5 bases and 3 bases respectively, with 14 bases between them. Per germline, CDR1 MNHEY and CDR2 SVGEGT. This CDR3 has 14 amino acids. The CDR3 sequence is CASSLVETGYEQYF. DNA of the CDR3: TGTGCCAGCAGTCTCGTCGAGACCGGCTACGAGCAGTACTTC.

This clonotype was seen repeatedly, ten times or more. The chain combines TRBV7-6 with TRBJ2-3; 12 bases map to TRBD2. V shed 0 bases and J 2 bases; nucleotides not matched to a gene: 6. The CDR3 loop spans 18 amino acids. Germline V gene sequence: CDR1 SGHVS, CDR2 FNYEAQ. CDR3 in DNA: TGTGCCAGCAGCTTAGCGCGGACTAGCGGGGCGTTCACAGATACGCAGTATTTT. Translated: CASSLARTSGAFTDTQYF.

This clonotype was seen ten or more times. CDR3 DNA sequence: TGCAGCGTCTATCGGGGCCTGAGAGGCGGCTACACCTTC. As protein: CSVYRGLRGGYTF. This chain connects TRBV29-1 to TRBJ1-2, with D possibly being TRBD1 (5 bases). Trimming shortened V by 6 bases and J by 8 bases, and 19 bases separated the two germline ends. Germline loops: CDR1 SQVTM, CDR2 ANQGSEA. The CDR3 extends over 13 amino acids.

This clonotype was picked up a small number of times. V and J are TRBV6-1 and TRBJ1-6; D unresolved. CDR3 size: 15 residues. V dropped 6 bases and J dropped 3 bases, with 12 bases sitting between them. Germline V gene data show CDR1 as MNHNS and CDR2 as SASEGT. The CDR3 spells CASSRTRFYNSPLHF. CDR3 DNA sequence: TGTGCCAGCAGCCGGACTAGATTCTATAATTCACCCCTCCACTTT.